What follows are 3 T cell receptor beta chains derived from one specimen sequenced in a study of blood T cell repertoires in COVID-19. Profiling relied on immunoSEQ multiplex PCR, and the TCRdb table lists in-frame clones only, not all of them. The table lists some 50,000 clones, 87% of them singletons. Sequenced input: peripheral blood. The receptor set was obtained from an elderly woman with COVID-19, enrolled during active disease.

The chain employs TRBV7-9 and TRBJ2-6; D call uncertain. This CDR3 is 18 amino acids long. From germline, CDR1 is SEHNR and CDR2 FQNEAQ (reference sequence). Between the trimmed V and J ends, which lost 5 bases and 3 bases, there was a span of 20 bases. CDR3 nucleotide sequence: TGTGCCAGCAGCCCAAGTGGAGCTGGTGTTGGTGGGGCCAACGTCCTGACTTTC. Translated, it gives CASSPSGAGVGGANVLTF. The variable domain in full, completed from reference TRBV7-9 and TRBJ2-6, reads DTGVSQNPRHKITKRGQNVTFRCDPISEHNRLYWYRQTLGQGPEFLTYFQNEAQLEKSRLLSDRFSAERPKGSFSTLEIQRTEQGDSAMYLCASSPSGAGVGGANVLTFGAGSRLTVL.

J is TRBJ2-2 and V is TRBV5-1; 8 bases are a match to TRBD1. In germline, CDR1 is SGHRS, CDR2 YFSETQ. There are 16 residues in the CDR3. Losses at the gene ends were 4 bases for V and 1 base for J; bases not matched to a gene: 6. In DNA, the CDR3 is TGCGCCAGCAGCCACCGACAGGGGTTGAACACCGGGGAGCTGTTTTTT. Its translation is CASSHRQGLNTGELFF.

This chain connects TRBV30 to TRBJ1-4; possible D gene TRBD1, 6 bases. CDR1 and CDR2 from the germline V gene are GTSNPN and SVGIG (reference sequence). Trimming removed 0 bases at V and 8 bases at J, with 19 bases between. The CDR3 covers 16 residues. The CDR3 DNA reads TGTGCCTGGAGTGTCCCATTTGAGGGGGAGGGAGAAAAACTGTTTTTT. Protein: CAWSVPFEGEGEKLFF.